A few counts support the clone carrying this TCR beta chain. The antigen is unknown. Assay: immunoSEQ multiplex PCR; the TCRdb copy retains only in-frame clones and omits some. This sample has several thousand clones, with about three fifths found just once. Each fraction contributed one roughly 500,000-cell aliquot for sequencing. This specimen belongs to a study of coeliac disease. Study-level results: According to the authors, this method cannot detect gliadin-specific T cells in an unbiased way.

This TCR was sampled from a woman aged 55 to 70 with active celiac disease. Sequenced material: lamina propria lymphocytes from the gut.

CDR3 loop: CASSLHPGPRAEAFF. The DNA of the CDR3 is TGTGCCAGCAGCTTACACCCAGGGCCCCGGGCTGAAGCTTTCTTT. This rearrangement joins TRBV11-2 to TRBJ1-1, with TRBD1 as a possible D gene (5 bases). The V gene's germline CDR1 is SGHAT and CDR2 FQNNGV. V lost 2 bases and J 6 bases, leaving 16 bases between the germline ends. The CDR3 runs to 15 residues.